A single sample is the source of the 19 T cell receptor beta chains below, sequenced in a study of blood T cell repertoires in COVID-19. Generated by immunoSEQ multiplex PCR, the TCRdb table keeps only in-frame clones and is missing some. This sample carries approximately 350,000 clones, about 89% of them seen once, and the ten largest clones take around 1.2%. The sequenced sample was peripheral blood. These receptors were collected from a man aged 35-49 years with acute or convalescent COVID-19.

This clone was seen more than once but under ten times. V is TRBV5-1 and J is TRBJ1-1; the D gene is possibly TRBD1 (6 bases). Germline V gives CDR1 SGHRS, CDR2 YFSETQ. The CDR3 spans 13 residues. Trimming pared 3 bases from V and 1 base from J, leaving 7 bases between. The CDR3 reads CASSWGQNTEAFF. CDR3 sequence (DNA): TGCGCCAGCAGCTGGGGACAGAACACTGAAGCTTTCTTT.

The CDR3 reads CASQKGEGGYSYNSPLHF. Here the CDR3 DNA reads TGCGCCAGCCAAAAAGGAGAGGGAGGATACTCCTATAATTCACCCCTCCACTTT. J is TRBJ1-6 and V is TRBV5-1; D gene uncertain. Trimming shortened V by 7 bases and J by 0 bases, and 20 bases separated the two germline ends. The germline gives CDR1 SGHRS, CDR2 YFSETQ. The CDR3 totals 18 residues.

J is TRBJ1-1 and V is TRBV27, with 7 bases lining up with TRBD1. The CDR3 length is 15 residues. CDR1 MNHEY and CDR2 SMNVEV come from the germline V gene (reference sequence). V gave up 6 bases and J gave up 4 bases; unmatched junction bases: 11. The CDR3: CASRPSSAGGTEAFF. CDR3 coding DNA: TGTGCCAGCAGACCCTCCTCGGCAGGGGGCACTGAAGCTTTCTTT.

The V gene is TRBV7-3, the J gene TRBJ1-2; 9 nucleotides match TRBD1. V was pared by 5 bases and J by 6 bases, with 7 bases of the junction left unmatched. Germline CDR1 and CDR2: SGHTA and FQGTGA. The CDR3 is made up of 14 amino acids. In DNA, the CDR3 is TGTGCCAGCAGCCCCATCGACAGGGGGGATGGCTACACCTTC. Translating it yields CASSPIDRGDGYTF. The full variable domain, in which reference TRBV7-3 and TRBJ1-2 provide the parts outside the CDR3, is GAGVSQTPSNKVTEKGKYVELRCDPISGHTALYWYRQSLGQGPEFLIYFQGTGAADDSGLPNDRFFAVRPEGSVSTLKIQRTERGDSAVYLCASSPIDRGDGYTFGSGTRLTVV.

The chain has TRBV6-1 and TRBJ2-3; TRBD2 agrees at 10 bases. Germline trimming cut 2 bases from V and 1 base from J; bases unmatched to any gene: 6. Germline CDR1 reads MNHNS; CDR2 reads SASEGT. The CDR3 runs to 17 residues. CDR3 bases: TGTGCCAGCAGTGAATCCTTAGCGGGGGGAGGCACAGATACGCAGTATTTT. It encodes CASSESLAGGGTDTQYF.

The chain carries TRBV7-9 and TRBJ1-2; 8 nucleotides agree with TRBD1. This CDR3 comprises 14 residues. Per the germline V gene, CDR1 is SEHNR and CDR2 is FQNEAQ (reference sequence). J was trimmed by 4 bases and V by 5 bases; bases with no gene match: 6. Written as DNA, the CDR3 is TGTGCCAGCAGCGTAACAGGGGGAAGCTATGGCTACACCTTC. This encodes CASSVTGGSYGYTF.

The V gene is TRBV30, the J gene TRBJ1-5; TRBD1 matches 9 bases. CDR3 length equals 14 residues. Trimming took 2 bases from V and 7 from J; bases not matched to a gene: 6. Germline V gene lookup returns CDR1 GTSNPN and CDR2 SVGIG (reference sequence). The CDR3 nucleotides read TGTGCCTGGAGTTCCGGACAGGGGATCCAGCCCCAGCATTTT. It is translated as CAWSSGQGIQPQHF.

The genes are TRBV3-1 (or the pseudogene TRBV3-2) and TRBJ2-3; no firm D call. The V gene lost 1 base and the J gene lost 6 bases, with 11 bases spanning the gap. From germline, CDR1 is LGHDT and CDR2 YNNKEL (reference sequence). The CDR3 extends over 14 amino acids. Here the CDR3 reads CASSQVIDSDTQYF. CDR3 DNA sequence: TGTGCCAGCAGCCAAGTCATAGATTCGGATACGCAGTATTTT.

The chain combines TRBV18 with TRBJ2-7; 7 nucleotides align to TRBD1. Trimming removed 3 bases from V and 3 bases from J; junction bases left unmatched: 8. This CDR3 spans 15 amino acids. Germline assignment: CDR1 KGHSH and CDR2 LQKENI. DNA of the CDR3: TGTGCCAGCTCACCCGAGGGGGCTCTCTACTACGAGCAGTACTTC. It encodes CASSPEGALYYEQYF.

The chain couples TRBV5-6 to TRBJ2-2, with a possible D match to TRBD1 (5 bases). The germline gives CDR1 SGHDT, CDR2 YYEEEE. Trimming removed 2 bases from V and 5 bases from J, with 10 bases in between. There are 14 residues in the CDR3. CDR3 nucleotide sequence: TGTGCCAGCAGCTTATACGACAGAACCGGGGAGCTGTTTTTT. Its translation is CASSLYDRTGELFF.

This clone was seen a single time. V usage is TRBV7-9 and J usage is TRBJ2-7, with D uncertain. The length of the CDR3 is 12 residues. V lost 2 bases and J 7 bases, leaving 9 bases between the germline ends. From germline, CDR1 is SEHNR and CDR2 FQNEAQ (reference sequence). The CDR3 bases are TGTGCCAGCAGCTTAAGTACGCGGGAGCAGTACTTC. Encoded protein: CASSLSTREQYF.

The chain carries TRBV3-1 (or the pseudogene TRBV3-2) and TRBJ2-4, with TRBD2 as a possible D gene (6 bases). CDR1 and CDR2 from the germline V gene are LGHDT and YNNKEL (reference sequence). Trimming removed 4 bases from V and 0 bases from J, with 10 bases in between. The CDR3 consists of 15 residues. CDR3 sequence (DNA): TGTGCCAGCAGCCGGGACTCTCTAGCCAAAAACATTCAGTACTTC. Translation: CASSRDSLAKNIQYF.

The gene calls are TRBV5-1 and TRBJ2-5; a possible D gene is TRBD2 (7 bases). Germline CDR1 is SGHRS and CDR2 is YFSETQ. The CDR3 contains 16 residues. The V and J ends lost 8 bases and 5 bases respectively, with 25 bases between them. Here the CDR3 reads CASRPLLGGDGETQYF. The CDR3 DNA reads TGCGCCAGTCGACCTTTATTAGGGGGGGATGGTGAGACCCAGTACTTC.

The chain couples TRBV2 to TRBJ1-2; D is unclear. Germline lookup yields CDR1 SNHLY and CDR2 FYNNEI. Between the trimmed V and J ends, which lost 5 bases and 8 bases, there was a span of 12 bases. The CDR3 is 12 amino acids. The CDR3 DNA reads as TGTGCCAGCAGTTACGCCACGAGCGGCTACACCTTC. Translated, it gives CASSYATSGYTF.

J is TRBJ1-1 and V is TRBV14; 7 bases are shared with TRBD1. The CDR3 is 19 amino acids. With 7 bases clipped from V and 0 bases from J, the junction kept 20 bases outside the gene matches. In germline, CDR1 is SGHDN, CDR2 FVKESK. The DNA for the CDR3 is TGTGCCAGCACCAGCAAGTTCCCCCGGACAGGAAACATGAACACTGAAGCTTTCTTT. Protein product: CASTSKFPRTGNMNTEAFF.

CDR3 DNA sequence: TGTGCCAGCAAAGCCGGGACTAGCCGGGGGAACAATGAGCAGTTCTTC. It is translated as CASKAGTSRGNNEQFF. This chain connects TRBV9 to TRBJ2-1, with 9 bases fitting TRBD2. Germline CDR1 SGDLS, CDR2 YYNGEE. CDR3 size: 16 residues. The trim removed 6 bases at V and 5 bases at J, leaving 12 bases unmatched. Looking up the rest from reference TRBV9 and TRBJ2-1 gives the full variable domain: DSGVTQTPKHLITATGQRVTLRCSPRSGDLSVYWYQQSLDQGLQFLIQYYNGEERAKGNILERFSAQQFPDLHSELNLSSLELGDSALYFCASKAGTSRGNNEQFFGPGTRLTVL.

This clone appeared many times. V gene TRBV9 combines with J gene TRBJ2-7; D unclear. CDR3 length: 14 amino acids. Trimming pared 0 bases from V and 3 bases from J, leaving 10 bases between. Looked up from germline, CDR1 is SGDLS and CDR2 is YYNGEE. CDR3 bases: TGTGCCAGCAGCGTAGTACCATTTAGCTACGAGCAGTACTTC. Protein sequence: CASSVVPFSYEQYF.

V usage is TRBV5-8 and J usage is TRBJ1-5; TRBD1 is a possible D gene (5 bases). Trimming shortened V by 0 bases and J by 9 bases, and 10 bases separated the two germline ends. The CDR3 has 13 amino acids. CDR1 and CDR2 from the germline V gene are SGHTS and YDEGEE. CDR3: CASSLGRGRPQHF. The CDR3 coding sequence is TGTGCCAGCAGCTTGGGGAGGGGCAGGCCCCAGCATTTT.

V is TRBV11-2 and J is TRBJ2-7, with 9 positions matching TRBD1. Germline trimming cut 1 base from V and 2 bases from J; bases unmatched to any gene: 0. This CDR3 spans 14 amino acids. Germline V gene sequence: CDR1 SGHAT, CDR2 FQNNGV. The DNA for the CDR3 is TGTGCCAGCAGCTTAGGGGACAGGGCCTACGAGCAGTACTTC. As protein: CASSLGDRAYEQYF.